This T cell receptor beta chain was sequenced in a study of cytomegalovirus exposure and HLA in healthy donors. The study, taken as a whole, reports: It was only CMV serostatus that was available as immune exposure information. Sequences of the TCR beta chain were said to predict the HLA-A and HLA-B alleles of most subjects accurately. HLA alleles were associated with around 17,000 TCR beta sequences in a later analysis at 0.05 false discovery rate. Because they were indistinguishable, some V segments, including TRBV6-2 and TRBV6-3, were excluded.

The CDR3 length is 15 residues. Germline V gene lookup returns CDR1 LNHDA and CDR2 SQIVND (reference sequence). The V segment lost 0 bases and the J segment 6 bases; nucleotides outside the gene matches: 4. PCR involved 60 Vbeta and 13 Jbeta primers. The repertoire was sequenced with immunoSEQ multiplex PCR; TCRdb's copy has only in-frame clones and lacks some. The top ten hold roughly 2% of the sample, which has 150,000 to 200,000 clones, roughly 85% seen once. This clone was observed a handful of times. Its specificity is unknown. The TCR comes from a man aged 40-55 years in good health and CMV-seronegative. Input material: PBMCs. V is TRBV19 and J is TRBJ1-5, with 8 bases lining up with TRBD1. The CDR3 here is CASSIEWTGTQPQHF. The DNA of the CDR3 is TGTGCCAGTAGTATAGAGTGGACAGGGACTCAGCCCCAGCATTTT.